The T cell receptor beta chain described here comes from a study of blood T cell repertoires in COVID-19 (dated by TCRdb to 2018 to 2021). As for the study more broadly: Samples covering the acute and convalescent phases of COVID-19 were provided by collaborators in the United States, Italy and Spain. The material from the prospective study consisted of cDNA or gDNA derived from T cells, B-cell-depleted T cells, or PBMCs. Subjects who had been exposed to COVID-19, were actively infected with it, or had recovered from it provided the deeply sampled blood TCRbeta repertoires that made up the dataset. The repertoires were released in a freely available public database intended as a resource for research on the immune response to SARS-CoV-2. Samples came from the ongoing ImmuneRACE study (first 160 participants) plus 1,254 subjects from 6 global collaborators. A de-identified subject ID, COVID-19 status, age in years and sex were almost always included in the sample metadata. Where available, HLA class I and class II types were taken from metadata supplied by the sample provider and were not determined by assay-based typing.

Summary of the overall study and its limitations: Clinical and demographic metadata were provided uncurated, with the amount varying by source and participant.

By sample share, this clone is medium-sized (0.01 to 0.1%). Its antigen target is currently unknown. No clone much larger than this one lies a single base away; base qualities are absent. The CDR3, cysteine through phenylalanine, is 14 amino acids long. The retained sequence is limited to the CDR3, 42 bases, with the frame set at the first base. For CDR1 and CDR2, the germline V gene lists SGHVS and FQNEAQ. V loses 5 bases at its end and J loses 4 bases; junction bases beyond the gene matches: 5. The collaborating institutions used their own protocols to collect whole blood in K2EDTA tubes. For TCRbeta analysis, collaborator samples were shipped as frozen whole blood, as isolated PBMCs, or as DNA extracted from either sample type. TCRbeta CDR3 regions were amplified from genomic DNA by means of the immunoSEQ Assay, a bias-controlled multiplex PCR. Regarding the original processing steps: The number of nucleated cells in each sample was estimated from the amplification of reference gene primers within the assay. Sequence reads were collapsed and filtered to measure the absolute abundance of every unique TCRbeta CDR3 rearrangement. For each sample, productive Simpson clonality was calculated as the square root of Simpson's diversity index over productive rearrangements. Imported from immuneACCESS, the table was reduced by TCRdb to in-frame sequences with V and J called. These copies leave out some clones; in studies compared against another copy, an unresolved V gene accounts for under half, and the cause of the remainder is not known. V and J calls and clone size come straight from that table; D and trimming were deduced from the DNA. The sample table records 25,000 to 35,000 clones; approximately 80% of these occur just once. The ten largest clones take up more than 40% of the sample.

Sequenced input: peripheral blood. The receptor comes from a woman in her sixties or seventies with acute or convalescent COVID-19. The rearranged segments are TRBV7-8 and TRBJ1-2, with 9 bases aligning to TRBD1. The CDR3 protein is CASSPGQGGYGYTF. The nucleotide sequence reads as follows: TGTGCCAGCAGCCCGGGACAGGGCGGCTATGGCTACACCTTC.